These 20 T cell receptor beta chains share one sample of origin, sequenced in a study of cytomegalovirus exposure and HLA in healthy donors. Amplification used 60 Vbeta primers and 13 Jbeta primers. Generated by immunoSEQ multiplex PCR, the TCRdb table keeps only in-frame clones and is missing some. The sample lists approximately 85,000 clones; approximately 56% were seen once. Specimen: PBMCs. All receptors come from a woman in her thirties in good health and CMV-seropositive.

This clone has more than one count but fewer than ten. The chain links TRBV29-1 to TRBJ1-2; no clear D. The CDR3 covers 11 residues. The germline CDR1 and CDR2 sequences are SQVTM and ANQGSEA. V dropped 3 bases and J dropped 10 bases, with 12 bases sitting between them. CDR3 loop: CSVDSLESYTF. The CDR3 coding sequence is TGCAGCGTTGATTCCCTCGAGTCCTACACCTTC.

The chain recombines TRBV7-9 with TRBJ2-2, with 11 bases matching TRBD2. The CDR3 is 16 amino acids. CDR1 SEHNR and CDR2 FQNEAQ come from the germline V gene (reference sequence). V dropped 5 bases and J dropped 5; count of bases not matched to a gene: 7. The CDR3, as DNA: TGTGCCAGCAGCACCGGACTAGCGGGCAGTACCGGGGAGCTGTTTTTT. It encodes CASSTGLAGSTGELFF.

The chain links TRBV6-5 to TRBJ1-1; perhaps TRBD1 as D (5 bases). V was pared by 2 bases and J by 1 base, with 8 bases between. This CDR3 contains 14 residues. Looked up from germline, CDR1 is MNHEY and CDR2 is SVGAGI. CDR3 in DNA: TGTGCCAGCAGTTACGGGGCGGCGAACACTGAAGCTTTCTTT. This codes for CASSYGAANTEAFF.

The V and J genes are TRBV2 and TRBJ1-1; 8 positions match TRBD1. The germline gives CDR1 SNHLY, CDR2 FYNNEI. This CDR3 has 13 amino acids. The junction had 5 bases not matched to a gene; V was cut back by 6 bases and J by 5 bases. CDR3 in DNA: TGTGCCAGCAGGGGACAGGTATGGACTGAAGCTTTCTTT. Translated, it gives CASRGQVWTEAFF.

The chain joins TRBV11-1 to TRBJ1-1; the D gene is possibly TRBD1 (6 bases). The germline CDR1 and CDR2 sequences are SGHAT and FQDESV (reference sequence). Trimming took off 5 bases at V and 1 base at J, with 11 bases between the two ends. The CDR3 has 14 residues. The CDR3 sequence is CASSQGHPNTEAFF. For the CDR3, the DNA is TGTGCCAGCAGCCAGGGACACCCGAACACTGAAGCTTTCTTT. Variable domain in full (rest from reference TRBV11-1 and TRBJ1-1): EAEVAQSPRYKITEKSQAVAFWCDPISGHATLYWYRQILGQGPELLVQFQDESVVDDSQLPKDRFSAERLKGVDSTLKIQPAELGDSAMYLCASSQGHPNTEAFFGQGTRLTVV.

CDR3 in amino acids: CASSAIPGDYGYTF. CDR3 nucleotides: TGCGCCAGCAGCGCAATCCCCGGGGACTATGGCTACACCTTC. The genes are TRBV5-1 and TRBJ1-2; no clear D gene. The CDR3 is 14 amino acids. Germline V gene lookup returns CDR1 SGHRS and CDR2 YFSETQ. V shed 4 bases and J shed 3 bases, with 13 bases lying between them.

This chain joins TRBV6-5 and TRBJ1-1, with unresolved D. Germline V CDR1 and CDR2: MNHEY, SVGAGI. Deletions cut 3 bases from V and 5 bases from J, with 16 bases between. The CDR3 covers 15 residues. This CDR3 is CASSYHPSSTTEAFF. In nucleotides, the CDR3 is TGTGCCAGCAGTTATCACCCCTCGTCAACAACTGAAGCTTTCTTT.

The rearrangement uses TRBV30 and TRBJ1-1; perhaps TRBD1 as D (6 bases). V lost 2 bases to trimming and J lost 11 bases, with 15 bases between them. Looked up from germline, CDR1 is GTSNPN and CDR2 is SVGIG (reference sequence). This CDR3 region has 12 residues. The CDR3 here is CAWSLTGLRAFF. CDR3 bases: TGTGCCTGGAGTTTAACAGGGCTAAGGGCTTTCTTT.

This sequence joins TRBV18 and TRBJ1-1; 7 positions agree with TRBD1. Germline CDR1 and CDR2: KGHSH and LQKENI. Unmatched junction bases numbered 1, after V lost 2 bases and J lost 4 bases. This CDR3 contains 13 residues. Here the CDR3 DNA reads TGTGCCAGCTCACCAGGGGACAGCACTGAAGCTTTCTTT. Protein product: CASSPGDSTEAFF.

The CDR3 DNA reads as TGTGCCAGCAGCCTCTTTGGGCAGGGGACTGAAGCTTTCTTT. Translating it yields CASSLFGQGTEAFF. The chain employs TRBV11-3 and TRBJ1-1; perhaps TRBD1 as D (6 bases). In germline, CDR1 is SGHNT, CDR2 YENEEA. The CDR3 has 14 amino acids. Trimming left V 5 bases short and J 5 bases short, with 15 bases between.

In its sample, this clone was seen a few times. This chain links TRBV9 with TRBJ2-5; D remains ambiguous. From germline, CDR1 is SGDLS and CDR2 YYNGEE. The V and J ends lost 0 bases and 4 bases respectively, with 4 bases between them. The CDR3 covers 12 residues. In DNA, the CDR3 is TGTGCCAGCAGCGTAGGAGGAGAGACCCAGTACTTC. Translating it yields CASSVGGETQYF. Full variable domain (remainder filled in from reference TRBV9 and TRBJ2-5): DSGVTQTPKHLITATGQRVTLRCSPRSGDLSVYWYQQSLDQGLQFLIQYYNGEERAKGNILERFSAQQFPDLHSELNLSSLELGDSALYFCASSVGGETQYFGPGTRLLVL.

The genes are TRBV6-6 and TRBJ2-7; 7 nucleotides align to TRBD1. CDR1 and CDR2 from the germline V gene are MNHNY and SVGAGI (reference sequence). The CDR3 totals 14 residues. The V and J ends lost 5 bases and 2 bases, in that order; junction bases with no gene match: 6. The CDR3 DNA reads TGTGCCAGCAGTACCTCAGGACAGGCCTACGAGCAGTACTTC. It encodes CASSTSGQAYEQYF.

This clone is labeled medium-sized (0.01 to 0.1%). This rearrangement joins TRBV4-3 to TRBJ2-1, with 10 bases matching TRBD2. V lost 4 bases to trimming and J lost 6 bases; unmatched junction nucleotides: 6. The CDR3 length is 15 residues. Germline values: CDR1 LGHNA, CDR2 YSLEER. CDR3 bases: TGCGCCAGCAGCCTCCTAGCGGGGGAGGCCAATGAGCAGTTCTTC. Encoded protein: CASSLLAGEANEQFF.

The gene calls are TRBV14 and TRBJ1-1; D gene ambiguous. This CDR3 spans 13 amino acids. Trimming left V 4 bases short and J 0 bases short, with 6 bases between. From germline, CDR1 is SGHDN and CDR2 FVKESK. For the CDR3, the DNA is TGTGCCAGCAGCCTACACCTGAACACTGAAGCTTTCTTT. Translating it yields CASSLHLNTEAFF.

The rearrangement uses TRBV7-9 and TRBJ2-1; 12 bases fit TRBD2. The CDR3 is 14 residues long. Germline V CDR1 and CDR2: SEHNR, FQNEAQ (reference sequence). After removal of 6 bases from V and 9 bases from J, the junction contained 6 bases not matched to a gene. The CDR3 DNA sequence: TGTGCCAGCAGACCTAGCGGGGGGGCGGGTGAGCAGTTCTTC. It yields the protein CASRPSGGAGEQFF.

V is TRBV5-1 and J is TRBJ1-6; D unclear. This CDR3 comprises 16 residues. CDR1 is SGHRS and CDR2 is YFSETQ in the germline V gene. The ends were cut back, 4 bases at V and 7 bases at J, with 18 bases in the middle. Written as DNA, the CDR3 is TGCGCCAGCAGCCCTCGGACCGAGGACTTAAATTCACCCCTCCACTTT. It encodes CASSPRTEDLNSPLHF.

V gene TRBV9 combines with J gene TRBJ1-2; D ambiguous. Trimming cost V 0 bases and J 2 bases, with 8 bases left between them. Germline V gene data show CDR1 as SGDLS and CDR2 as YYNGEE. This CDR3 has 14 residues. Here the CDR3 DNA reads TGTGCCAGCAGCGTAGCATGGCAGAACTATGGCTACACCTTC. Translation gives CASSVAWQNYGYTF.

This clone was seen a handful of times. CDR3: CASSLARTGDLNYGYTF. CDR3 sequence (DNA): TGTGCCAGCAGCTTAGCCCGGACAGGGGACCTCAACTATGGCTACACCTTC. V and J are TRBV13 and TRBJ1-2; 9 bases are a match to TRBD1. The CDR3 has 17 amino acids. Losses at the gene ends were 1 base for V and 2 bases for J; bases not matched to a gene: 8. Looked up from germline, CDR1 is PRHDT and CDR2 is FYEKMQ (reference sequence).

The chain combines TRBV7-9 with TRBJ1-2, with TRBD1 as a possible D gene (6 bases). V was clipped by 5 bases and J by 4 bases, with 11 bases between them. The germline V gene has CDR1 SEHNR and CDR2 FQNEAQ (reference sequence). There are 13 residues in the CDR3. The CDR3 region is CASSKDSSYGYTF. The CDR3 nucleotides read TGTGCCAGCAGCAAGGACAGTAGCTATGGCTACACCTTC.

The chain joins TRBV5-1 to TRBJ2-7; D gene ambiguous. The V and J ends lost 4 bases and 2 bases respectively, with 7 bases between them. The germline gives CDR1 SGHRS, CDR2 YFSETQ. This CDR3 spans 12 amino acids. CDR3 loop: CASSPNAYEQYF. The DNA for the CDR3 is TGCGCCAGCAGCCCAAATGCCTACGAGCAGTACTTC.